Listed below are T cell receptor beta chains from one sample, sequenced in a study of cytomegalovirus exposure and HLA in healthy donors. Generated by immunoSEQ multiplex PCR, the TCRdb table keeps only in-frame clones and is missing some. The data show hundreds of thousands of clones, with roughly 80% seen just once and 6% held by the top ten. Sequenced: PBMCs. These receptors originate from a middle-aged man in good health and CMV-seropositive. The CDR3 runs from the conserved cysteine through the conserved F or W. D genes are given only for firm matches. Clone sizes are given selectively: once, few, many, or a class where the clone is expanded.

NA	TRBJ2-1	TRBV29-1	TRBD2	CSAVLAVQFF	TGCAGCGCCGTACTAGCGGTGCAGTTCTTC
NA	TRBJ2-4	TRBV19	TRBD2	CASSMGLRGGLNIQYF	TGTGCCAGTAGTATGGGCCTGAGGGGAGGGCTAAACATTCAGTACTTC
NA	TRBJ2-3	TRBV9	NA	CASSPLGGGFTDTQYF	TGTGCCAGCAGCCCCCTCGGAGGGGGCTTTACAGATACGCAGTATTTT
NA	TRBJ1-2	TRBV5-4	NA	CASSFQRGSGYTF	TGTGCCAGCAGCTTTCAACGGGGAAGTGGCTACACCTTC
NA	TRBJ2-7	TRBV5-1	TRBD1	CASSLQGAVSEQYF	TGCGCCAGCAGCTTACAGGGGGCTGTATCCGAGCAGTACTTC
NA	TRBJ2-3	TRBV7-9	NA	CASITLSEAYTQYF	TGTGCCAGCATCACCCTAAGCGAGGCGTATACGCAGTATTTT
NA	TRBJ2-3	TRBV2	TRBD2	CASKRGLPDTQYF	TGTGCCAGCAAGCGGGGTCTCCCCGATACGCAGTATTTT
NA	TRBJ1-1	TRBV6-5	NA	CASSYRGKIKTEAFF	TGTGCCAGCAGTTACAGGGGCAAGATAAAGACTGAAGCTTTCTTT
NA	TRBJ2-1	TRBV27	TRBD1	CASSRNRDRVYNEQFF	TGTGCCAGCAGTCGAAACCGGGACAGGGTTTACAATGAGCAGTTCTTC
once	TRBJ1-4	TRBV29-1	TRBD1	CSVNSGTAEKLFF	TGCAGCGTTAATTCCGGGACAGCTGAAAAACTGTTTTTT
once	TRBJ1-2	TRBV5-1	NA	CASSFAGLYSGYTF	TGCGCCAGCAGCTTCGCAGGGCTGTACTCTGGCTACACCTTC
few	TRBJ2-3	TRBV7-9	NA	CASSFGGPDTQYF	TGTGCCAGCAGCTTCGGGGGGCCAGATACGCAGTATTTT
NA	TRBJ1-2	TRBV2	NA	CARDTAFFYGYTF	TGTGCCAGAGACACCGCCTTTTTCTATGGCTACACCTTC
NA	TRBJ1-1	TRBV4-2	TRBD1	CASSRRGQGTGTEAFF	TGTGCCAGCAGCCGCAGGGGACAGGGGACGGGAACTGAAGCTTTCTTT
NA	TRBJ2-1	TRBV19	TRBD2	CASRSSGRGNEQFF	TGTGCCAGTAGGTCTAGCGGGAGAGGCAATGAGCAGTTCTTC
NA	TRBJ2-5	TRBV2	NA	CASSVSAVGETQYF	TGTGCCAGCAGTGTCTCGGCGGTCGGGGAGACCCAGTACTTC
few	TRBJ2-5	TRBV15	TRBD1	CATSKGQGMFYQETQYF	TGTGCCACCAGCAAGGGACAGGGGATGTTTTATCAAGAGACCCAGTACTTC